Following are 20 T cell receptor beta chains from one sample sequenced in a study of OX40 agonist ivuxolimab in advanced cancers. Profiling relied on immunoSEQ multiplex PCR, and the TCRdb table lists in-frame clones only, not all of them. The sample lists roughly 100,000 clones, about 90% occurring once. The specimen comprised CD4+ or CD8+ T cells sorted from blood, sampled in a trial of the OX40 agonist ivuxolimab. These receptors were collected from an adult with an advanced solid tumor such as melanoma, head and neck, liver or kidney cancer.

The V and J genes are TRBV19 and TRBJ2-3; D gene unclear. The CDR3 covers 14 residues. Trimming shortened V by 3 bases and J by 0 bases, and 7 bases separated the two germline ends. CDR1 is LNHDA, CDR2 SQIVND, per germline (reference sequence). The CDR3 DNA is TGTGCCAGTAGTATCTTCGGGAGCACAGATACGCAGTATTTT. It yields the protein CASSIFGSTDTQYF.

The chain carries TRBV5-1 and TRBJ2-5; the D gene is possibly TRBD1 (6 bases). Germline CDR1 and CDR2: SGHRS and YFSETQ. This CDR3 is 15 amino acids long. V lost 0 bases, J lost 5 bases, and 14 bases lay in between. The CDR3 reads CASSLGTGQGETQYF. The DNA for the CDR3 is TGCGCCAGCAGCTTGGGAACAGGGCAGGGGGAGACCCAGTACTTC. The variable domain in full, completed from reference TRBV5-1 and TRBJ2-5, reads KAGVTQTPRYLIKTRGQQVTLSCSPISGHRSVSWYQQTPGQGLQFLFEYFSETQRNKGNFPGRFSGRQFSNSRSEMNVSTLELGDSALYLCASSLGTGQGETQYFGPGTRLLVL.

This clone was found a few times. The gene calls are TRBV2 and TRBJ2-2; D uncertain. Germline loops: CDR1 SNHLY, CDR2 FYNNEI. The germline V and J ends were trimmed by 8 bases and 1 base, with 11 bases remaining between them. The CDR3 is made up of 14 amino acids. CDR3 coding DNA: TGTGCCAGCCGTACCTCCGAGAACACCGGGGAGCTGTTTTTT. Translated, it gives CASRTSENTGELFF.

The V call is TRBV6-6, the J call TRBJ2-5, with unresolved D. Germline-derived CDR1 and CDR2 are MNHNY and SVGAGI (reference sequence). Trimming stripped 2 bases from V and 5 bases from J, with 3 bases between. This CDR3 has 11 amino acids. This CDR3 reads CASSYRETQYF. CDR3 nucleotides: TGTGCCAGCAGTTACAGGGAGACCCAGTACTTC.

V is TRBV5-5 and J is TRBJ2-3; no firm D call. Germline V gives CDR1 SGHKS, CDR2 YYEKEE (reference sequence). The CDR3 is 15 residues long. V shed 2 bases and J shed 0 bases, with 10 bases lying between them. CDR3 amino acids: CASSFGSPSTDTQYF. The CDR3 DNA reads TGTGCCAGCAGCTTTGGTAGCCCGAGCACAGATACGCAGTATTTT.

The CDR3 DNA sequence: TGTGCCAGCAGCTTAGCAGGGGGCGGCTCGGGCTATGGCTACACCTTC. Translated, it gives CASSLAGGGSGYGYTF. The J gene is TRBJ1-2, the V gene TRBV11-3; 8 bases agree with TRBD1. CDR3 size: 16 residues. J lost 4 bases, V lost 1 base, and 8 bases had no gene match. Germline CDR1 is SGHNT and CDR2 is YENEEA.

In regard to this clone: Distinct nucleotide sequences in the sample also encode this CDR3. In DNA form, the CDR3 reads TGTGCCAGCAGCTTAGGGGGACTAGCGGGGGCTTACGAGCAGTACTTC. Amino acids: CASSLGGLAGAYEQYF. V gene TRBV13 combines with J gene TRBJ2-7; 14 bases fit TRBD2. The germline V gene encodes CDR1 PRHDT and CDR2 FYEKMQ (reference sequence). V gave up 0 bases and J gave up 4 bases; unmatched junction bases: 2. This CDR3 spans 16 amino acids.

The rearrangement uses TRBV5-4 and TRBJ1-2; the match to TRBD1 covers 7 bases. This CDR3 contains 14 residues. Germline CDR1 SGHNT, CDR2 YYREEE (reference sequence). V lost 4 bases, J lost 5 bases, and 8 bases stayed unmatched. CDR3 in amino acids: CASSPGTVQYGYTF. In DNA form, the CDR3 reads TGTGCCAGCAGCCCCGGGACAGTGCAATATGGCTACACCTTC.

The V and J genes are TRBV4-1 and TRBJ1-2; D is possibly TRBD1 (6 bases). Trimming cost V 0 bases and J 4 bases, with 12 bases left between them. The CDR3 has 15 residues. Germline V gene data show CDR1 as MGHRA and CDR2 as YSYEKL. CDR3 nucleotides: TGCGCCAGCAGCCAAGATCCAGGGACACTCTATGGCTACACCTTC. As protein: CASSQDPGTLYGYTF.

This clone was detected only once. This chain's CDR3 is CASSSFRLTSGGLAGELFF. The CDR3 nucleotides read TGTGCCAGCAGCTCATTTCGGTTAACCAGCGGGGGACTCGCCGGGGAGCTGTTTTTT. The chain is built from TRBV11-2 and TRBJ2-2; 8 bases align to TRBD2. The CDR3 sequence is 19 residues long. Germline V gene sequence: CDR1 SGHAT, CDR2 FQNNGV. Germline trimming cut 4 bases from V and 6 bases from J; bases unmatched to any gene: 19.

In this sample, this clone turned up once. As DNA, the CDR3 is TGTGCCAGCAGTCGAAGGGTAACTAACTATGGCTACACCTTC. Protein: CASSRRVTNYGYTF. The rearrangement uses TRBV28 and TRBJ1-2; D is ambiguous. This CDR3 has 14 residues. Germline-derived CDR1 and CDR2 are MDHEN and SYDVKM. With 5 bases removed from V and 0 bases from J, the gap between germline ends came to 10 bases.

V gene TRBV5-4 combines with J gene TRBJ1-2; maybe TRBD1 (6 bases). Germline values: CDR1 SGHNT, CDR2 YYREEE (reference sequence). V gave up 2 bases and J gave up 7 bases, with 12 bases separating them. The CDR3 runs 13 residues. Written as DNA, the CDR3 is TGTGCCAGCAGCTTAGAGGGGGAGTTTGGCTACACCTTC. It codes for CASSLEGEFGYTF. The full variable domain, completed using reference TRBV5-4 and TRBJ1-2, is ETGVTQSPTHLIKTRGQQVTLRCSSQSGHNTVSWYQQALGQGPQFIFQYYREEENGRGNFPPRFSGLQFPNYSSELNVNALELDDSALYLCASSLEGEFGYTFGSGTRLTVV.

This clone was seen only once. The chain uses TRBV5-1 and TRBJ1-1; TRBD1 agrees at 8 bases. CDR3 length: 15 residues. J gave up 4 bases and V 4 bases, and 9 bases lay outside the gene matches. Germline V gene data show CDR1 as SGHRS and CDR2 as YFSETQ. The CDR3 region has the DNA TGCGCCAGCAGCGACGTGACAGGGGTGGCCACTGAAGCTTTCTTT. It is translated as CASSDVTGVATEAFF.

This rearrangement joins TRBV7-9 to TRBJ1-6; TRBD1 is a possible D gene (6 bases). Germline V gene data show CDR1 as SEHNR and CDR2 as FQNEAQ (reference sequence). V was shortened by 3 bases and J by 9 bases, with 12 bases between the two germline ends. The CDR3 has 14 amino acids. The CDR3 sequence: CASSFDRLASPLHF. In nucleotides, the CDR3 is TGTGCCAGCAGCTTCGACAGGCTCGCTTCACCCCTCCACTTT.

J is TRBJ1-1 and V is TRBV29-1; the match to TRBD1 covers 8 bases. Germline values: CDR1 SQVTM, CDR2 ANQGSEA. The CDR3 is 14 amino acids. V shed 5 bases, J shed 6 bases, and the junction held 11 bases outside the gene matches. The CDR3 sequence is CSVLRTGSRSEAFF. As DNA, the CDR3 is TGCAGCGTTCTTCGGACAGGGAGTCGCTCTGAAGCTTTCTTT.

The chain uses TRBV11-3 and TRBJ1-1; maybe TRBD1 (5 bases). The CDR3 contains 14 residues. Deletions cut 5 bases from V and 8 bases from J, with 18 bases between. The V gene's germline CDR1 is SGHNT and CDR2 YENEEA. CDR3 DNA sequence: TGTGCCAGCAGCCGGGGACCGGGGACCGGAGAAGCTTTCTTT. Encoded protein: CASSRGPGTGEAFF.

The V call is TRBV7-2, the J call TRBJ2-5, with unresolved D. From germline, CDR1 is SGHTA and CDR2 FQGNSA. The V end lost 1 base, the J end lost 9 bases, and 15 bases lay between the germline ends. The length of the CDR3 is 14 residues. The CDR3 nucleotides read TGTGCCAGCAGCTTAGTGTCCTCGGGCGGCGCCCAGTACTTC. This sequence encodes CASSLVSSGGAQYF.

The chain joins TRBV5-1 to TRBJ2-1; the match to TRBD1 covers 7 bases. The CDR3 sequence is 17 residues long. With 4 bases clipped from V and 0 bases from J, the junction kept 10 bases outside the gene matches. CDR1 SGHRS and CDR2 YFSETQ come from the germline V gene. CDR3 sequence (DNA): TGCGCCAGCAGCCCGACCCCGACAGGGATCTCCTACAATGAGCAGTTCTTC. This translates into CASSPTPTGISYNEQFF.

This chain joins TRBV25-1 and TRBJ1-2; D is possibly TRBD1 (6 bases). Germline CDR1 MGHDK, CDR2 SYGVNS. The CDR3 has 14 amino acids. V lost 9 bases and J 4 bases, leaving 18 bases between the germline ends. The CDR3 sequence is CASSPDRSIYGYTF. CDR3 in DNA: TGTGCCAGTAGTCCAGACAGGAGCATCTATGGCTACACCTTC.

The J gene is TRBJ2-3, the V gene TRBV12-5; D perhaps matches TRBD2 (5 bases). Germline CDR1 LGHNT, CDR2 FRNRAP. This CDR3 is 15 amino acids long. Trimming cost V 6 bases and J 4 bases, with 17 bases left between them. The CDR3: CASGPRGGGPDTQYF. The CDR3 nucleotides are TGTGCTAGTGGACCCCGGGGTGGCGGACCAGATACGCAGTATTTT.